This T cell receptor (beta chain) is drawn from a study of technical replicates of blood from a handful of donors. Produced via immunoSEQ multiplex PCR; TCRdb's table is partial and in-frame only. Here the sample spans tens of thousands of clones, less than 95% being singletons. Sample: T cells isolated from PBMCs. The clonotype comes from a human donor in good health.

DNA for the CDR3: TGTGCCAGCAGACAGGGGATTGGTAACTACGAGCAGTACTTC. This gives the protein CASRQGIGNYEQYF. The chain combines TRBV6-5 with TRBJ2-7; 7 positions match TRBD1. Germline CDR1 is MNHEY and CDR2 is SVGAGI. V gave up 6 bases and J gave up 3 bases; unmatched junction bases: 8. The CDR3 has 14 residues.